These 23 T cell receptor beta chains were all obtained from the same sample, sequenced in a study of blood T cell repertoires in COVID-19. Assay used: immunoSEQ multiplex PCR; TCRdb lists only in-frame clones, some missing. The table records about 200,000 clones, 89% of them present only once. Sequencing used peripheral blood. The origin of the receptors is a man aged 55 to 70 who had recovered from COVID-19.

The rearrangement joins TRBV3-1 (or the pseudogene TRBV3-2) to TRBJ2-7; D gene unclear. Germline lookup yields CDR1 LGHDT and CDR2 YNNKEL (reference sequence). The CDR3 contains 13 residues. V lost 4 bases and J 1 base, leaving 8 bases between the germline ends. The CDR3 nucleotides read TGTGCCAGCAGCCTCCGTCGGTCCTACGAGCAGTACTTC. Protein sequence: CASSLRRSYEQYF.

DNA for the CDR3: TGTGCCTCTGCCCGCGGGAGGTTCGGAAGCTACGAGCAGTACTTC. Translated: CASARGRFGSYEQYF. The chain has TRBV27 and TRBJ2-7, with TRBD2 matching 8 bases. The CDR3 sequence is 15 residues long. Germline V gene sequence: CDR1 MNHEY, CDR2 SMNVEV (reference sequence). With V trimmed by 11 bases and J by 3 bases, 15 bases remained unmatched.

V gene TRBV28 combines with J gene TRBJ2-3; tentative D call: TRBD2 (5 bases). Germline CDR1 MDHEN, CDR2 SYDVKM. Trimming took off 11 bases at V and 6 bases at J, with 12 bases between the two ends. The CDR3 runs 11 residues. The CDR3 protein is CAHAREDTQYF. The DNA of the CDR3 is TGTGCCCATGCGAGGGAGGATACGCAGTATTTT.

The chain uses TRBV28 and TRBJ2-3; D perhaps matches TRBD2 (6 bases). V lost 5 bases and J lost 1, with 13 bases in between. From germline, CDR1 is MDHEN and CDR2 SYDVKM. CDR3 length: 15 residues. CDR3 region: CASSPEGTGTDTQYF. CDR3 nucleotide sequence: TGTGCCAGCAGTCCTGAAGGGACTGGCACAGATACGCAGTATTTT.

The V call is TRBV6-2 or TRBV6-3, the J call TRBJ2-7, with D tentatively TRBD1 (6 bases). The CDR3 spans 16 residues. Trimming cost V 3 bases and J 0 bases, with 15 bases left between them. Germline values: CDR1 MNHEY, CDR2 SVGEGT. Here the CDR3 reads CASSYPAGDFSYEQYF. The CDR3 nucleotides are TGTGCCAGCAGTTATCCCGCAGGGGATTTCTCCTACGAGCAGTACTTC.

For the CDR3, the DNA is TGTGCCAGCAGGCTAGCGGGAGGAAGTTACAATGAGCAGTTCTTC. Encoded protein: CASRLAGGSYNEQFF. The chain joins TRBV6-6 to TRBJ2-1; 11 bases fit TRBD2. Germline V gives CDR1 MNHNY, CDR2 SVGAGI (reference sequence). The J segment lost 4 bases and the V segment lost 6 bases, leaving 5 bases of the junction unmatched. CDR3 length: 15 amino acids.

The chain recombines TRBV10-3 with TRBJ2-5; the D gene is possibly TRBD2 (5 bases). The CDR3 spans 14 residues. The V gene lost 2 bases and the J gene lost 5 bases, with 12 bases spanning the gap. Germline assignment: CDR1 ENHRY and CDR2 SYGVKD. The CDR3 protein is CAISETGVSETQYF. DNA for the CDR3: TGTGCCATCAGTGAGACCGGGGTTTCGGAGACCCAGTACTTC.

This clone has just a few counts. This chain connects TRBV6-5 to TRBJ1-5; D remains unclear. V lost 0 bases and J lost 6, with 6 bases in between. This CDR3 comprises 13 residues. Germline V gene data show CDR1 as MNHEY and CDR2 as SVGAGI. CDR3 nucleotides: TGTGCCAGCAGTTACTCTAGCGGTCAGCCCCAGCATTTT. Translating it yields CASSYSSGQPQHF.

Written as DNA, the CDR3 is TGTGCCAGTAGTATCCGGGACAGGAGGTCCTACGAGCAGTACTTC. Its protein product is CASSIRDRRSYEQYF. The chain joins TRBV19 to TRBJ2-7, with 8 bases fitting TRBD1. The CDR3 runs to 15 residues. V lost 3 bases and J lost 1; bases outside the gene matches: 5. Per germline, CDR1 LNHDA and CDR2 SQIVND (reference sequence).

This chain joins TRBV7-2 and TRBJ2-3; 8 bases are a match to TRBD1. CDR1 is SGHTA and CDR2 is FQGNSA in the germline V gene. This CDR3 spans 16 amino acids. J lost 0 bases, V lost 7 bases, and 9 bases had no gene match. The chain's CDR3 is CASTQARQGSTDTQYF. DNA for the CDR3: TGTGCCAGCACCCAGGCCAGACAGGGGAGCACAGATACGCAGTATTTT.

The chain combines TRBV30 with TRBJ2-3, with 9 bases matching TRBD1. CDR3 length: 15 residues. Germline V gene sequence: CDR1 GTSNPN, CDR2 SVGIG (reference sequence). Trimming at V came to 1 base and at J to 4 bases, leaving 6 bases not matched to a gene. The CDR3 sequence is CAWSGRGQGPDTQYF. The CDR3 region has the DNA TGTGCCTGGAGTGGAAGGGGACAGGGCCCAGATACGCAGTATTTT.

The chain recombines TRBV5-6 with TRBJ2-2, with 10 positions matching TRBD2. From germline, CDR1 is SGHDT and CDR2 YYEEEE. The CDR3 runs 18 residues. The V segment lost 2 bases and the J segment 7 bases; nucleotides outside the gene matches: 14. The CDR3 sequence: CASSFRSALAGVVGELFF. CDR3 nucleotide sequence: TGTGCCAGCAGCTTTCGATCGGCCCTAGCGGGGGTTGTCGGGGAGCTGTTTTTT.

The chain links TRBV4-1 to TRBJ2-5; D ambiguous. CDR3 length equals 14 residues. The germline CDR1 and CDR2 sequences are MGHRA and YSYEKL. Between the trimmed V and J ends, which lost 2 bases and 5 bases, there was a span of 12 bases. In DNA, the CDR3 is TGCGCCAGCAGCCAATCTGCGGATCGGGAGACCCAGTACTTC. Protein sequence: CASSQSADRETQYF.

The CDR3, as DNA: TGTGCCAGCAGCCCTAGACCGGACAGGGGGACGGGCGAGCAGTACTTC. It yields the protein CASSPRPDRGTGEQYF. This rearrangement joins TRBV9 to TRBJ2-7, with TRBD1 identical over 10 bases. The V gene's germline CDR1 is SGDLS and CDR2 YYNGEE. The CDR3 is made up of 16 amino acids. V lost 4 bases and J lost 6; bases outside the gene matches: 13.

The V and J genes are TRBV18 and TRBJ2-3, with D maybe TRBD2 (8 bases). Germline values: CDR1 KGHSH, CDR2 LQKENI. The CDR3 extends over 18 amino acids. Trimming cost V 1 base and J 3 bases, with 20 bases left between them. The CDR3 reads CASSPRGLEGARTDTQYF. The CDR3 DNA follows: TGTGCCAGCTCACCACGGGGACTAGAGGGGGCGAGGACAGATACGCAGTATTTT.

This clone was seen only once. The chain has TRBV19 and TRBJ2-2; TRBD2 agrees at 7 bases. J lost 0 bases, V lost 6 bases, and 7 bases had no gene match. From germline, CDR1 is LNHDA and CDR2 SQIVND (reference sequence). The CDR3 covers 16 residues. CDR3 loop: CASRTPGGPNTGELFF. CDR3 nucleotides: TGTGCCAGTAGGACCCCGGGGGGACCGAACACCGGGGAGCTGTTTTTT.

The chain links TRBV4-1 to TRBJ1-2, with D perhaps matching TRBD1 (6 bases). Looked up from germline, CDR1 is MGHRA and CDR2 is YSYEKL. V lost 2 bases and J lost 5, with 9 bases in between. CDR3 length: 13 residues. The CDR3 loop reads CASSQRTEYGYTF. The CDR3 DNA is TGCGCCAGCAGCCAAAGGACAGAATATGGCTACACCTTC.

V gene TRBV5-1 combines with J gene TRBJ1-6; D is undetermined. Germline V lookup: CDR1 SGHRS, CDR2 YFSETQ. Trimming pared 0 bases from V and 6 bases from J, leaving 10 bases between. The CDR3 covers 15 residues. This CDR3 is CASSLAGSSNSPLHF. CDR3 coding DNA: TGCGCCAGCAGCTTGGCGGGGTCTTCTAATTCACCCCTCCACTTT.

J is TRBJ2-5 and V is TRBV6-2 or TRBV6-3; 15 bases agree with TRBD2. J lost 5 bases, V lost 2 bases, and 3 bases had no gene match. In germline, CDR1 is MNHEY, CDR2 SVGEGT. The CDR3 consists of 16 residues. CDR3: CASSYLGLAGGETQYF. The CDR3 DNA reads TGTGCCAGCAGTTACCTCGGACTAGCGGGGGGGGAGACCCAGTACTTC.

CDR3 nucleotide sequence: TGTGCCAGCAGCCCCGTTATTCTCTCTGGCTACACCTTC. Amino acid sequence: CASSPVILSGYTF. J is TRBJ1-2 and V is TRBV14; D unclear. The V end lost 4 bases, the J end lost 7 bases, and 13 bases lay between the germline ends. The CDR3 extends over 13 amino acids. Germline values: CDR1 SGHDN, CDR2 FVKESK.

V and J are TRBV7-3 and TRBJ2-7; 10 bases are shared with TRBD1. Germline lookup yields CDR1 SGHTA and CDR2 FQGTGA. Losses at the gene ends were 5 bases for V and 1 base for J; bases not matched to a gene: 5. The CDR3 extends over 15 amino acids. CDR3 nucleotides: TGTGCCAGCAGCCCCGGGACAGGGGTGTCCTACGAGCAGTACTTC. Translated, it gives CASSPGTGVSYEQYF. Full variable domain (rest looked up from reference TRBV7-3 and TRBJ2-7): GAGVSQTPSNKVTEKGKYVELRCDPISGHTALYWYRQSLGQGPEFLIYFQGTGAADDSGLPNDRFFAVRPEGSVSTLKIQRTERGDSAVYLCASSPGTGVSYEQYFGPGTRLTVT.

This clone was counted a few times. The chain couples TRBV7-2 to TRBJ2-1; D may be TRBD2 (5 bases). The V gene lost 3 bases and the J gene lost 7 bases, with 13 bases spanning the gap. This CDR3 is 14 amino acids long. CDR1 is SGHTA and CDR2 is FQGNSA in the germline V gene. As DNA, the CDR3 is TGTGCCAGCAGCTTTGAATCGTGGGAGAATGAGCAGTTCTTC. Protein: CASSFESWENEQFF.

The chain combines TRBV27 with TRBJ1-5; 7 bases fit TRBD1. The CDR3 sequence is 16 residues long. V shed 4 bases and J 1 base; nucleotides not matched to a gene: 7. Germline CDR1 and CDR2: MNHEY and SMNVEV (reference sequence). The CDR3 protein is CASSSVDRDSNQPQHF. CDR3 DNA: TGTGCCAGCAGTTCCGTAGACAGGGACAGCAATCAGCCCCAGCATTTT.